These T cell receptor beta chains were read from a single sample in a study of blood T cell repertoires in COVID-19. Using immunoSEQ multiplex PCR, the repertoire was profiled, and TCRdb retains in-frame clones only, with some absent. This table has 190,000 or so clones, more than 75% appearing once. Sequenced sample: peripheral blood. These receptors all come from a middle-aged man with active or convalescent COVID-19. CDR3s include the opening cysteine and the closing phenylalanine or tryptophan. The D gene is left open where the match is weak. The listing skips clone size in some rows; elsewhere it reads once, few, many or a size class.

TRBV11-3,TRBJ1-6,once,-,15,CASSLDPTYNSPLHF,TGTGCCAGCAGCTTAGATCCTACCTATAATTCACCCCTCCACTTT
TRBV5-8,TRBJ1-4,-,TRBD1,15,CASSGPGQGYEKLFF,TGTGCCAGCAGCGGGCCGGGACAGGGGTACGAAAAACTGTTTTTT
TRBV5-1,TRBJ1-4,-,-,15,CASSFQGKANEKLFF,TGCGCCAGCAGCTTCCAGGGGAAAGCTAATGAAAAACTGTTTTTT
TRBV27,TRBJ2-1,-,TRBD2,17,CASIGLAGAHSYNEQFF,TGTGCCAGCATTGGGCTAGCGGGGGCACACTCCTACAATGAGCAGTTCTTC
TRBV11-3,TRBJ2-7,-,-,13,CASSRGQDYEQYF,TGTGCCAGCAGCCGCGGACAAGACTACGAGCAGTACTTC
TRBV12-2,TRBJ1-4,-,-,17,CASRSNSTGSLREKLFF,TGTGCAAGTCGCTCCAACTCTACAGGGAGTTTAAGGGAAAAACTGTTTTTT
TRBV12-5,TRBJ2-3,-,-,14,CASGLSGNADTQYF,TGTGCTAGTGGTTTGTCGGGTAACGCAGATACGCAGTATTTT
TRBV21-1,TRBJ1-2,-,-,15,CASSNRDRWNYGYTF,TGTGCCAGCAGCAACCGGGACAGATGGAACTATGGCTACACCTTC
TRBV9,TRBJ1-1,-,-,19,CASSGPTRDIGHLNTEAFF,TGTGCCAGCAGCGGCCCGACCCGGGACATTGGACACTTGAACACTGAAGCTTTCTTT
TRBV24-1,TRBJ2-7,-,TRBD2,16,CATSDTGLAGGSEQYF,TGTGCCACCAGTGATACGGGACTAGCGGGGGGAAGCGAGCAGTACTTC
TRBV5-4,TRBJ2-5,-,TRBD2,16,CASSSQLAGGRETQYF,TGTGCCAGCAGCTCACAACTAGCGGGGGGGCGAGAGACCCAGTACTTC
TRBV30,TRBJ1-5,-,TRBD1,13,CAFGTDSNQPQHF,TGTGCATTCGGGACAGATAGCAATCAGCCCCAGCATTTT
TRBV29-1,TRBJ2-5,once,-,13,CSVGSGAGETQYF,TGCAGCGTTGGATCAGGGGCCGGAGAGACCCAGTACTTC
TRBV6-2/TRBV6-3,TRBJ2-3,-,TRBD1,15,CASSYTRQGTDTQYF,TGTGCCAGCAGTTACACCCGACAGGGTACAGATACGCAGTATTTT
TRBV18,TRBJ2-3,-,-,15,CASSPPLQGGDTQYF,TGTGCCAGCTCACCACCTCTGCAGGGTGGAGATACGCAGTATTTT